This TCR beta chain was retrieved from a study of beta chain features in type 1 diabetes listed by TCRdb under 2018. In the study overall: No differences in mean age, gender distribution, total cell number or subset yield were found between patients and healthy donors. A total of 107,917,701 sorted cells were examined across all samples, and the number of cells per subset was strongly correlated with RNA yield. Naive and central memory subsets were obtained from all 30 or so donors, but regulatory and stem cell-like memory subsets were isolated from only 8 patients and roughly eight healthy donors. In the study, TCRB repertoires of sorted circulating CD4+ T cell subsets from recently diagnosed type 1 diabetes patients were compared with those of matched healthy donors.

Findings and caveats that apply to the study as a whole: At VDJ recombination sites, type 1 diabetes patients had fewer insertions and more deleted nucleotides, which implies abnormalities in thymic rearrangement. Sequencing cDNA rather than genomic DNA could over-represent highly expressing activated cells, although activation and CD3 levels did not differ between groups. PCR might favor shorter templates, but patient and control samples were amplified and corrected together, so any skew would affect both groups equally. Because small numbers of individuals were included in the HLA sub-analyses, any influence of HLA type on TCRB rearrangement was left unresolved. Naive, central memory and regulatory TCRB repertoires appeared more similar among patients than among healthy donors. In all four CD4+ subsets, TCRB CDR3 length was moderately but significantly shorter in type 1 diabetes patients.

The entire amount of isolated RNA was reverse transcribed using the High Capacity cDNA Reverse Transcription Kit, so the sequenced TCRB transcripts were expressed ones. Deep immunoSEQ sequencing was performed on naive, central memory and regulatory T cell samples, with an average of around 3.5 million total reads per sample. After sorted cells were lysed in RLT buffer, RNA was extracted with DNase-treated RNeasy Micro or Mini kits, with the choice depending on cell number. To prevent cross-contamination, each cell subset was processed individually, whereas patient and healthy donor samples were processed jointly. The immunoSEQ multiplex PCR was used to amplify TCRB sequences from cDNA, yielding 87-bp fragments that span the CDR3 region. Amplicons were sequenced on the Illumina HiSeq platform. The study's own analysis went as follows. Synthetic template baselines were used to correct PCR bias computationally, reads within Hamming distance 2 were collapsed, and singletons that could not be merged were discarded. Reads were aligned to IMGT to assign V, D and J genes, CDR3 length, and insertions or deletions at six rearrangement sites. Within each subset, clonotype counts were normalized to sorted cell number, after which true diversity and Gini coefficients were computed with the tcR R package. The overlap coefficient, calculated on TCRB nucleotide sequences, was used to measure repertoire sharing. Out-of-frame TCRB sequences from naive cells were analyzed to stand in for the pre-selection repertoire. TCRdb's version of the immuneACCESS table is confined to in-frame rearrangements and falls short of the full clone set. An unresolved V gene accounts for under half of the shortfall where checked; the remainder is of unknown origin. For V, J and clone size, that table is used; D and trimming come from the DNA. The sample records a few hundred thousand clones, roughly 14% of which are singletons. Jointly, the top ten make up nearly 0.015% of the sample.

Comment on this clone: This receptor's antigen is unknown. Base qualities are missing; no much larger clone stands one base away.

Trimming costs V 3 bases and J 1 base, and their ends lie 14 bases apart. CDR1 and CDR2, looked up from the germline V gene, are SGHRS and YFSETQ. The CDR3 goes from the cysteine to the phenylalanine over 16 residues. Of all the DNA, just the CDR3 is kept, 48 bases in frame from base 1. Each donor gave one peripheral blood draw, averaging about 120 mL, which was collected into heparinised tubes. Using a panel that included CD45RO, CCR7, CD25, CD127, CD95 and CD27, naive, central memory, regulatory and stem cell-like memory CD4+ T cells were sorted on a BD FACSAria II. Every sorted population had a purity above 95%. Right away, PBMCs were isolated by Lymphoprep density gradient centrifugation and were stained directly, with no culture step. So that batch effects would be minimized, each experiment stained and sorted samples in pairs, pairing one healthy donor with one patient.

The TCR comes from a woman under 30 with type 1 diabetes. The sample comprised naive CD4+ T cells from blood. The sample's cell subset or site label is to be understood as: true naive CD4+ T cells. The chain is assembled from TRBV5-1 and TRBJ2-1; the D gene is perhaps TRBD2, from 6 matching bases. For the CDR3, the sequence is CASSYRMGGSYNEQFF. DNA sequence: TGCGCCAGCAGCTACCGCATGGGGGGTTCCTACAATGAGCAGTTCTTC.